The 17 T cell receptor beta chains reported below all come from one sample, sequenced in a study of T cells in Graves' hyperthyroidism and ophthalmopathy. TCR beta CDR3 regions were amplified from RNA. The TCR CDR3 first-round RT-PCR relied on the HTBI primer set. A single record per CDR3 protein comes from TCRdb applying MiXCR to the multiplex PCR reads. The sample lists hundreds of thousands of distinct CDR3 sequences, roughly 46% seen once, with just under 8.5% in the top ten. Source material: peripheral blood or thyroid tissue (not recorded which). The receptors stem from a woman younger than 35 with Graves' hyperthyroidism.

This chain uses TRBV15 with TRBJ1-4; D might be TRBD1 (5 bases). Germline V CDR1 and CDR2: LNHNV, YYDKDF (reference sequence). The CDR3 has 13 amino acids. Trimming cost V 3 bases and J 6 bases, with 8 bases left between them. The CDR3 sequence: CATSRRGDEKLFF. The CDR3 DNA is TGTGCCACCAGCAGGAGAGGGGATGAAAAACTGTTTTTT.

This clonotype appeared a few times. CDR3 amino acids: CASIEEVDRSYEQYF. The CDR3 DNA is TGTGCCAGCATCGAAGAAGTGGACAGATCCTACGAGCAGTACTTC. The V gene is TRBV7-2, the J gene TRBJ2-7; possibly TRBD1 for D (6 bases). The germline gives CDR1 SGHTA, CDR2 FQGNSA. This CDR3 is 15 amino acids long. The ends were cut back, 7 bases at V and 1 base at J, with 17 bases in the middle.

This clonotype showed up just a few times. The chain uses TRBV10-3 and TRBJ2-2; D is unresolved. V gave up 10 bases and J gave up 0 bases, with 12 bases separating them. This CDR3 contains 14 residues. The germline V gene has CDR1 ENHRY and CDR2 SYGVKD. The CDR3 nucleotides read TGTGCCAGCCTGGCCTATGCGAACACCGGGGAGCTGTTTTTT. Translation gives CASLAYANTGELFF.

The chain carries TRBV7-2 and TRBJ2-5, with unresolved D. The CDR3 has 14 residues. V gave up 5 bases and J gave up 3 bases, with 13 bases separating them. Looked up from germline, CDR1 is SGHTA and CDR2 is FQGNSA. DNA of the CDR3: TGTGCCAGCAGCCTGCCTTCTGCGGAAGAGACCCAGTACTTC. Its translation is CASSLPSAEETQYF.

On this clonotype itself: Possible read error: a much larger clone is one base away. The genes are TRBV29-1 and TRBJ1-1; 8 nucleotides agree with TRBD1. Germline V gives CDR1 SQVTM, CDR2 ANQGSEA. The CDR3 length is 13 residues. With 3 bases clipped from V and 3 bases from J, the junction kept 3 bases outside the gene matches. CDR3 sequence reads: CSVEDREDTEAFF. CDR3 bases: TGCAGCGTTGAGGACAGGGAGGACACTGAAGCTTTCTTT.

This clonotype was counted many times. The chain employs TRBV2 and TRBJ2-7, with 7 positions matching TRBD2. Germline loops: CDR1 SNHLY, CDR2 FYNNEI. The CDR3 is 14 amino acids. The trim removed 4 bases at V and 5 bases at J, leaving 8 bases unmatched. CDR3 in DNA: TGTGCCAGCAGTGTTGGTTGGGCGGGGGACGAGCAGTACTTC. Translated, it gives CASSVGWAGDEQYF.

The V and J genes are TRBV19 and TRBJ2-1; tentatively, D is TRBD2 (6 bases). Per the germline V gene, CDR1 is LNHDA and CDR2 is SQIVND (reference sequence). The V and J ends lost 6 bases and 5 bases respectively, with 11 bases between them. There are 13 residues in the CDR3. The CDR3 bases are TGTGCCAGTAGAAAGGGACTGAACAATGAGCAGTTCTTC. Translation gives CASRKGLNNEQFF.

A remark on this clonotype: The CDR3 does not end in the conserved phenylalanine or tryptophan, so this is likely a read error. V usage is TRBV29-1 and J usage is TRBJ1-2; 8 bases match TRBD1. Looked up from germline, CDR1 is SQVTM and CDR2 is ANQGSEA. The CDR3 extends over 12 amino acids. With V trimmed by 6 bases and J by 4 bases, 4 bases remained unmatched. Written as DNA, the CDR3 is TGCAGCGTAGTGACAGGGGCCTATGGCTACACCTCC. Translating gives CSVVTGAYGYTS.

This clonotype has a count of ten or more. CDR3 bases: TGTGCCAGCAGTGAAGGGACAGGGGGCCCACCTGAAGCTTTCTTT. Its translation: CASSEGTGGPPEAFF. This rearrangement joins TRBV2 to TRBJ1-1; the match to TRBD1 covers 11 bases. CDR3 length: 15 residues. CDR1 and CDR2 from the germline V gene are SNHLY and FYNNEI. J was trimmed by 6 bases and V by 1 base; bases with no gene match: 4.

The CDR3 DNA sequence: TGTGCCACCAGCCAGAGCGGGCAGGGGGCCAACGTCCTGACTTTC. Its translation: CATSQSGQGANVLTF. The chain carries TRBV15 and TRBJ2-6; the D gene is possibly TRBD2 (6 bases). Germline V gives CDR1 LNHNV, CDR2 YYDKDF (reference sequence). V lost 5 bases, J lost 4 bases, and 12 bases lay in between. The CDR3 has 15 amino acids.

The CDR3 bases are TGTGCCAGCAGTTCGTCTCGTGCCGCAACTAATGAAAAACTGTTTTTT. Translation: CASSSSRAATNEKLFF. The rearrangement joins TRBV2 to TRBJ1-4; no clear D gene. Germline CDR1 and CDR2: SNHLY and FYNNEI. The ends were cut back, 5 bases at V and 0 bases at J, with 13 bases in the middle. The CDR3 length is 16 residues.

The V and J genes are TRBV6-5 and TRBJ2-5; 7 nucleotides match TRBD1. V lost 7 bases to trimming and J lost 5 bases; unmatched junction nucleotides: 10. Germline assignment: CDR1 MNHEY and CDR2 SVGAGI. CDR3 size: 14 residues. The CDR3 bases are TGTGCCAGCAAAACAGACAGGGAGTGGGAGACCCAGTACTTC. Amino acid sequence: CASKTDREWETQYF.

In nucleotides, the CDR3 is TGTGCCACCGAACTAGCGGGAGGCCGGGGGTACGAGCAGTACTTC. Its translation: CATELAGGRGYEQYF. The chain links TRBV7-6 to TRBJ2-7; 12 nucleotides agree with TRBD2. V was clipped by 10 bases and J by 4 bases; unmatched bases: 11. Germline V gene data show CDR1 as SGHVS and CDR2 as FNYEAQ. This CDR3 is 15 amino acids long.

In this sample, this clonotype turned up once. No DNA is shown, since the ends of the CDR3 on it are uncertain; the CDR3 is the one TCRdb lists. The chain recombines TRBV15 with TRBJ1-4; the table calls TRBD1, which could not be checked here. 15 amino acids form the CDR3, both terminal residues included. Germline V lookup: CDR1 LNHNV, CDR2 YYDKDF (reference sequence). The CDR3 loop is CATSREVGVMKNCFF.

CDR3 residues: CASSVEGGIYSNQPQHF. CDR3 nucleotide sequence: TGTGCCAGCAGCGTAGAGGGGGGCATTTATAGCAATCAGCCCCAGCATTTT. The chain joins TRBV9 to TRBJ1-5, with D tentatively TRBD1 (6 bases). CDR1 is SGDLS, CDR2 YYNGEE, per germline. The CDR3 runs to 17 residues. Trimming removed 0 bases at V and 0 bases at J, with 13 bases between.

The CDR3 sequence is CASSKNRGEAFF. Written as DNA, the CDR3 is TGTGCCAGCAGCAAGAACAGGGGTGAAGCTTTCTTT. The chain uses TRBV7-2 and TRBJ1-1; TRBD1 aligns across 7 bases. V shed 5 bases and J 7 bases; nucleotides not matched to a gene: 4. CDR1 is SGHTA and CDR2 is FQGNSA in the germline V gene. This CDR3 comprises 12 residues.

As to this clonotype: A much larger clone lies one base from this, so it may be a read error. The V and J genes are TRBV7-6 and TRBJ1-2; D remains ambiguous. In germline, CDR1 is SGHVS, CDR2 FNYEAQ. CDR3 size: 15 residues. For the CDR3, the DNA is TGTGCCAGCAGTCCTGATCGGGCAGATAACTGTGGCTACACCTTC. It translates to CASSPDRADNCGYTF.